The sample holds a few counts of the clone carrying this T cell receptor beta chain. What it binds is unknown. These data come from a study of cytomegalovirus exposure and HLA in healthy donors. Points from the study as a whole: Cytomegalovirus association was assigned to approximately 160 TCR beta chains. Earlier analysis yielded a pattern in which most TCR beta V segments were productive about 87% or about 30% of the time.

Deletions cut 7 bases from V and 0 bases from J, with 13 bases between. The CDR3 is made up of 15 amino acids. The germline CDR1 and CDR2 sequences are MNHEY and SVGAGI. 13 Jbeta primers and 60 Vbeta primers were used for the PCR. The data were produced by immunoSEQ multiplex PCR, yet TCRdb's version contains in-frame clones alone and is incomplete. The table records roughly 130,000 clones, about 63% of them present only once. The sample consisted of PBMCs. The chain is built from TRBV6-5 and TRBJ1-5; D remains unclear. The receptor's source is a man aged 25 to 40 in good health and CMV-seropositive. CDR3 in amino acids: CASNPTAYSNQPQHF. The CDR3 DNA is TGTGCCAGCAATCCAACAGCTTATAGCAATCAGCCCCAGCATTTT.